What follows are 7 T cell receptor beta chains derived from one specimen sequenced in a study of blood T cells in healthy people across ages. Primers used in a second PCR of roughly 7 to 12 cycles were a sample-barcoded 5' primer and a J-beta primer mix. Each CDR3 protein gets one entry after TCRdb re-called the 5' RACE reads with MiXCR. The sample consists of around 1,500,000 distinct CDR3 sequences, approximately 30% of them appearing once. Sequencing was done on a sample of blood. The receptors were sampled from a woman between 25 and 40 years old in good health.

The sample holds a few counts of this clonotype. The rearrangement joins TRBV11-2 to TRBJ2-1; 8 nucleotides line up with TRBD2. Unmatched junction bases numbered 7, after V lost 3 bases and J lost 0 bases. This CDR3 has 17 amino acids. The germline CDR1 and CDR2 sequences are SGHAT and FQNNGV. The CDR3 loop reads CASSLLAGSISYNEQFF. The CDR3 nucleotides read TGTGCCAGCAGCTTGCTAGCGGGTAGCATCTCCTACAATGAGCAGTTCTTC.

DNA for the CDR3: TGTGCCAGCAGCCACGCCCTTGATACGCAGTATTTT. Amino acid sequence: CASSHALDTQYF. The genes are TRBV3-1 and TRBJ2-3; D is undetermined. The CDR3 has 12 amino acids. Germline V gives CDR1 LGHDT, CDR2 YNNKEL (reference sequence). V shed 3 bases and J shed 6 bases, with 7 bases lying between them.

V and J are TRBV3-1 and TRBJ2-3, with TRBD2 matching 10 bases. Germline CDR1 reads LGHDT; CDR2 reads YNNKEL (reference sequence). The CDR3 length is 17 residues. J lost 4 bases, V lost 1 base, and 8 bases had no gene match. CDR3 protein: CASSQGGSSGGSDTQYF. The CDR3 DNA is TGTGCCAGCAGCCAAGGAGGTTCTAGCGGGGGTTCAGATACGCAGTATTTT.

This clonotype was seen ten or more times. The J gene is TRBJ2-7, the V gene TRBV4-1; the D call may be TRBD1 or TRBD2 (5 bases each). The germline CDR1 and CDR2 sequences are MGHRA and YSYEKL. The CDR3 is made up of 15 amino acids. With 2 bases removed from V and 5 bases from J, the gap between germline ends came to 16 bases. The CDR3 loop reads CASSQSWGPRDEQYF. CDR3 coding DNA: TGCGCCAGCAGCCAAAGCTGGGGACCAAGGGACGAGCAGTACTTC.

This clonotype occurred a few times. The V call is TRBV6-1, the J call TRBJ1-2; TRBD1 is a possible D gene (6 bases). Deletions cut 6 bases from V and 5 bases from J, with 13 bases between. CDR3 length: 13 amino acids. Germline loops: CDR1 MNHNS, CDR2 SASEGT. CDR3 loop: CASSRGLEYGYTF. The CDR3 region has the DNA TGTGCCAGCAGCCGGGGGCTGGAGTATGGCTACACCTTC.

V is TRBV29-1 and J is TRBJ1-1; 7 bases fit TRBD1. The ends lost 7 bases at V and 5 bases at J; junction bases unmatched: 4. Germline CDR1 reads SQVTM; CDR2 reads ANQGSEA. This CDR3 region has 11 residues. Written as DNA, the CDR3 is TGCAGCGCCGACAGGGAAACTGAAGCTTTCTTT. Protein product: CSADRETEAFF.

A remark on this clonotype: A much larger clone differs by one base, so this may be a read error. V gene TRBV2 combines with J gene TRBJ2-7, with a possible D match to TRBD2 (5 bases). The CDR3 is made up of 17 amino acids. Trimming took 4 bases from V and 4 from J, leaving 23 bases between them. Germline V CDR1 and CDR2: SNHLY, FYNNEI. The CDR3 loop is CASSGTLRTGKSYEQYF. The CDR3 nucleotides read TGTGCCAGCAGTGGCACACTTCGTACGGGGAAAAGTTACGAGCAGTACTTC.